The source of this T cell receptor (beta chain) is a study of T cell responses to AZD1222 COVID-19 vaccine (dated by TCRdb to the early 2020s). Notes on the research overall: AZD1222 recipients given second doses at about 4 weeks or at about 12 weeks were pooled, since spike-specific TCR depth and breadth were not found to differ between the two schedules. TCR sequencing covered over 230 trial participants: about 210 given two doses of AZD1222 and 26 given two doses of MenACWY control vaccine. Trial participants were enrolled by age into subgroups of 18-55, 56-69 and 70-plus years, and 148, 28 and 57 TCR-sequenced participants, respectively, were included in these subgroups. General conclusions and limits of the study: CD4 TCRs associated with the vaccine covered the entire spike protein, and the dominant responses were in regions 160-218 and 743-854. Because no samples from the day 14 peak response were available, repertoires could be characterized only after the peak T cell response. Conclusions about previously exposed vaccinees are limited because only 5 or 6 AZD1222 recipients were SARS-CoV-2 seropositive at baseline. In the small 56-69-year group, the increase in depth fell short of significance, most likely because of low power. Most participants were white British and females outnumbered males, and the authors suggested that clonal diversity may have been underestimated. Nearly half of unique spike-specific TCRs reportedly recognized epitopes outside regions mutated in the B.1.351 and B.1.1.7 variants. A significant rise in spike-specific TCR breadth and depth was observed after two AZD1222 doses relative to day 0 and relative to MenACWY recipients.

A single count supports this clone. The antigen it recognizes is unknown. No base qualities exist here, and no much larger clone lies one base off it. The CDR3 regions of human TCRbeta chains were subjected to immunosequencing. The authors' pipeline ran thus. TCRs in the repertoires were compared against a reference library of SARS-CoV-2-specific TCRs that had been generated with the MIRA antigen-specificity platform. Breadth meant the fraction of unique TCRs that were SARS-CoV-2-associated, whereas depth meant the fraction of total T cells that were SARS-CoV-2-associated. Using the MIRA data, every spike-specific TCR was mapped to the spike region that the TCR reacted to and assigned to either a CD4 or a CD8 class. Log10-transformed breadth and depth values were compared by one-way ANOVA with Sidak's multiple comparisons tests. The source is immuneACCESS, and TCRdb retained only in-frame sequences with V and J called. Part of the clones is not carried over; for the studies checked, unresolved V genes explain less than half of this, and the remainder is unexplained. V, J and clone size reflect that table, while D and trimming were determined from the DNA. The table for this sample lists more than 140,000 clones; around 92% of them were counted only once. 2.5% to 3% of the sample belongs to the ten largest clones.

The intended sense of this specimen's time point label: baseline before first vaccination. The vaccinee samples were drawn from two UK trials, COV001 and COV002, one of which was a single-blind randomized controlled phase 2/3 trial testing AZD1222 (ChAdOx1 nCoV-19) in healthy adults. Trial participant PBMC samples were collected at day 0 and day 28 after the second dose for TCRbeta chain sequencing. CDR1 MGHRA and CDR2 YSYEKL are derived from the germline V gene. V is shortened by 4 bases, J by 5 bases, and the region joining them spans 18 bases. The CDR3 has 16 amino acids, counting the end cysteine and phenylalanine. Of the read, only the CDR3 DNA is kept; its 48 bases are in frame from base 1.

The chain couples TRBV4-1 to TRBJ1-5; TRBD1 is perhaps the D gene, given 6 matching bases. The sequenced sample was peripheral blood, obtained on day 0 of AZD1222 vaccination. This receptor was identified in an adult in good health. The nucleotide sequence is TGCGCCAGCAGCCGCGAGACGACAGGACCCTATCAGCCCCAGCATTTT. It specifies CASSRETTGPYQPQHF.